The next 25 T cell receptor beta chains were all read from a single sample in a study of T cell responses to AZD1222 COVID-19 vaccine. Generated by immunoSEQ multiplex PCR, the TCRdb table keeps only in-frame clones and is missing some. The data show 75,000 to 90,000 clones, approximately 83% seen once. This specimen consisted of peripheral blood, obtained 28 days after the second AZD1222 dose. These receptors came from an adult who received the AZD1222 COVID-19 vaccine.

In its sample, this clone was seen once. This chain joins TRBV7-2 and TRBJ1-2; D is unclear. This CDR3 region has 15 residues. The V gene lost 6 bases and the J gene lost 0 bases, with 14 bases spanning the gap. CDR1 is SGHTA, CDR2 FQGNSA, per germline. The CDR3 nucleotides are TGTGCCAGCAGTTCCCCTCTTAGAGCTAACTATGGCTACACCTTC. It is translated as CASSSPLRANYGYTF.

This sequence joins TRBV6-5 and TRBJ2-3; tentatively, D is TRBD2 (6 bases). Germline V gives CDR1 MNHEY, CDR2 SVGAGI. The CDR3 runs to 12 residues. Trimming left V 5 bases short and J 6 bases short, with 9 bases between. For the CDR3, the DNA is TGTGCCAGCAGTCGGGGGTTCGATACGCAGTATTTT. This encodes CASSRGFDTQYF.

The chain has TRBV27 and TRBJ2-4; no clear D gene. The CDR3 covers 16 residues. Trimming cost V 0 bases and J 0 bases, with 9 bases left between them. The germline gives CDR1 MNHEY, CDR2 SMNVEV (reference sequence). CDR3: CASSLSWQLAKNIQYF. The CDR3 bases are TGTGCCAGCAGTTTATCTTGGCAGCTAGCCAAAAACATTCAGTACTTC.

This rearrangement joins TRBV18 to TRBJ2-6; 7 nucleotides agree with TRBD1. V was pared by 3 bases and J by 1 base, with 12 bases of the junction left unmatched. This CDR3 has 19 residues. Germline values: CDR1 KGHSH, CDR2 LQKENI. This chain's CDR3 is CASSPFSGQSSSGANVLTF. As DNA, the CDR3 is TGTGCCAGCTCACCTTTCTCGGGACAGAGTTCTTCTGGGGCCAACGTCCTGACTTTC.

The chain couples TRBV5-1 to TRBJ2-7; 8 positions agree with TRBD1. V dropped 5 bases and J dropped 4; count of bases not matched to a gene: 17. Germline lookup yields CDR1 SGHRS and CDR2 YFSETQ. The CDR3 has 17 amino acids. This CDR3 is CASRPSTGGYGGYEQYF. Written as DNA, the CDR3 is TGCGCCAGCAGACCTTCTACAGGGGGATACGGAGGGTACGAGCAGTACTTC.

This clone was seen once. The J gene is TRBJ2-2, the V gene TRBV9; no clear D. V was cut by 0 bases and J by 8 bases, with 5 bases left in between. Germline V gene sequence: CDR1 SGDLS, CDR2 YYNGEE. The CDR3 spans 12 residues. The DNA for the CDR3 is TGTGCCAGCAGCGTAGATCAGGGGGAGCTGTTTTTT. This translates into CASSVDQGELFF.

In nucleotides, the CDR3 is TGTGCCAGCAGTTTAGGTGCCGGGGAGCTGTTTTTT. This encodes CASSLGAGELFF. This rearrangement joins TRBV12-3 or TRBV12-4 to TRBJ2-2, with D uncertain. The CDR3 runs 12 residues. V lost 1 base and J lost 6, with 3 bases in between.

V and J are TRBV6-5 and TRBJ1-6; D may be TRBD1 (5 bases). V lost 8 bases and J lost 6, with 8 bases in between. CDR3 size: 12 residues. Germline assignment: CDR1 MNHEY and CDR2 SVGAGI. As DNA, the CDR3 is TGTGCCAGCCGGGGGGGTAATTCACCCCTCCACTTT. Translated: CASRGGNSPLHF.

This rearrangement joins TRBV9 to TRBJ2-3, with TRBD1 matching over 7 bases. The V gene end was trimmed by 4 bases and the J gene end by 6 bases; junction bases not matched to a gene: 8. In germline, CDR1 is SGDLS, CDR2 YYNGEE. This CDR3 spans 14 amino acids. CDR3 nucleotides: TGTGCCAGCAGCCGTGACAGGGTCGCGGATACGCAGTATTTT. It codes for CASSRDRVADTQYF.

The rearrangement links TRBV5-1 to TRBJ2-5; D remains unclear. Germline loops: CDR1 SGHRS, CDR2 YFSETQ. Trimming shortened V by 0 bases and J by 5 bases, and 8 bases separated the two germline ends. This CDR3 has 13 amino acids. The CDR3 DNA sequence: TGCGCCAGCAGCTTGGGGGTAGGGGAGACCCAGTACTTC. Its protein product is CASSLGVGETQYF.

The rearrangement uses TRBV14 and TRBJ2-7, with 8 bases that match TRBD1. With V trimmed by 5 bases and J by 4 bases, 7 bases remained unmatched. CDR1 and CDR2 (germline): SGHDN, FVKESK. The CDR3 spans 14 residues. CDR3 residues: CASSMGTGWYEQYF. For the CDR3, the DNA is TGTGCCAGCAGCATGGGGACAGGTTGGTACGAGCAGTACTTC.

The V call is TRBV2, the J call TRBJ2-3, with D unresolved. CDR1 is SNHLY and CDR2 is FYNNEI in the germline V gene. There are 17 residues in the CDR3. Trimming cost V 7 bases and J 3 bases, with 23 bases left between them. The CDR3 coding sequence is TGTGCCAGCATCCCACTTCGACGCCGGAAGGCGACAGATACGCAGTATTTT. Protein: CASIPLRRRKATDTQYF.

This clone was observed a single time. The rearrangement uses TRBV6-5 and TRBJ2-4, with 9 bases matching TRBD2. V trimming: 7 bases; J trimming: 7 bases; junction bases outside the gene matches: 5. Germline CDR1 reads MNHEY; CDR2 reads SVGAGI. There are 13 residues in the CDR3. The CDR3 is CASKGGGVNIQYF. The CDR3 nucleotides are TGTGCCAGCAAGGGCGGGGGGGTGAACATTCAGTACTTC.

In its sample, this clone was seen once. The chain recombines TRBV27 with TRBJ1-6; 10 bases map to TRBD1. V shed 5 bases and J 9 bases; nucleotides not matched to a gene: 10. This CDR3 is 16 amino acids long. Germline CDR1 is MNHEY and CDR2 is SMNVEV (reference sequence). The CDR3 sequence is CASSNTGTGDSSPLHF. The CDR3 DNA follows: TGTGCCAGCAGTAATACCGGGACAGGGGACAGTTCACCCCTCCACTTT.

The CDR3 DNA sequence: TGTGCCAGCAGAACAGGGGGCAGAGGAAACACCATATATTTT. It codes for CASRTGGRGNTIYF. This chain connects TRBV14 to TRBJ1-3; TRBD1 agrees at 9 bases. The V and J ends lost 6 bases and 4 bases, in that order; junction bases with no gene match: 4. The CDR3 is made up of 14 amino acids. The germline CDR1 and CDR2 sequences are SGHDN and FVKESK.

Remarks on this clone: Other nucleotide sequences from this sample produce the same CDR3. The chain couples TRBV10-3 to TRBJ2-2; the D is unclear. The CDR3 has 15 amino acids. The germline V and J ends were trimmed by 0 bases and 0 bases, with 5 bases remaining between them. In germline, CDR1 is ENHRY, CDR2 SYGVKD. CDR3 residues: CAISESAANTGELFF. The CDR3 DNA reads as TGTGCCATCAGTGAGTCGGCAGCGAACACCGGGGAGCTGTTTTTT.

CDR3 in DNA: TGTGCCAGCAGCTCTCAGGGGGGCGGCACTGAAGCTTTCTTT. It specifies CASSSQGGGTEAFF. The chain employs TRBV7-9 and TRBJ1-1, with 7 bases aligning to TRBD1. V gave up 4 bases and J gave up 4 bases; unmatched junction bases: 6. The CDR3 contains 14 residues. Germline V lookup: CDR1 SEHNR, CDR2 FQNEAQ (reference sequence).

The gene calls are TRBV5-1 and TRBJ2-1, with 12 bases that match TRBD2. V lost 0 bases to trimming and J lost 8 bases; unmatched junction nucleotides: 9. The CDR3 contains 17 residues. Germline V gene lookup returns CDR1 SGHRS and CDR2 YFSETQ. Here the CDR3 reads CASSLAASGGAWDEQFF. CDR3 nucleotide sequence: TGCGCCAGCAGCTTGGCGGCTAGCGGGGGGGCCTGGGATGAGCAGTTCTTC.

This clone was observed a single time. The V call is TRBV11-2, the J call TRBJ2-7, with a tentative D call TRBD2 (5 bases). There are 15 residues in the CDR3. V lost 1 base and J 0 bases, leaving 10 bases between the germline ends. Germline V CDR1 and CDR2: SGHAT, FQNNGV. CDR3 amino acids: CASSLAADSSYEQYV. For the CDR3, the DNA is TGTGCCAGCAGCTTAGCAGCGGATAGCTCCTACGAGCAGTACGTC.

The chain has TRBV7-6 and TRBJ2-3, with a tentative D call TRBD2 (6 bases). Trimming removed 1 base from V and 6 bases from J, with 14 bases in between. The CDR3 runs 15 residues. Germline lookup yields CDR1 SGHVS and CDR2 FNYEAQ. The CDR3 DNA is TGTGCCAGCAGCTTAGGAGGACGCGGAGGGGATACGCAGTATTTT. It yields the protein CASSLGGRGGDTQYF.

The V gene is TRBV28, the J gene TRBJ2-3; TRBD2 aligns across 8 bases. Germline V gives CDR1 MDHEN, CDR2 SYDVKM. The V gene end was trimmed by 1 base and the J gene end by 1 base; junction bases not matched to a gene: 1. This CDR3 spans 15 amino acids. In nucleotides, the CDR3 is TGTGCCAGCAGTTTATTAGCGGGGCGCACAGATACGCAGTATTTT. Its translation is CASSLLAGRTDTQYF.

Many counts were recorded for this clone. The V call is TRBV19, the J call TRBJ2-1; the D gene could be TRBD1 or TRBD2 (5 bases each). V shed 7 bases and J shed 9 bases, with 16 bases lying between them. The CDR3 consists of 13 residues. Germline lookup yields CDR1 LNHDA and CDR2 SQIVND (reference sequence). The CDR3 DNA reads TGTGCCAGTACCGCCCCGGGTGGGGGTGAGCAGTTCTTC. Translation: CASTAPGGGEQFF. Based on the CDR3 plus reference TRBV19 and TRBJ2-1, the full variable domain is DGGITQSPKYLFRKEGQNVTLSCEQNLNHDAMYWYRQDPGQGLRLIYYSQIVNDFQKGDIAEGYSVSREKKESFPLTVTSAQKNPTAFYLCASTAPGGGEQFFGPGTRLTVL.

The chain links TRBV6-5 to TRBJ1-2; 9 bases map to TRBD1. Unmatched junction bases numbered 4, after V lost 5 bases and J lost 6 bases. There are 13 residues in the CDR3. CDR1 and CDR2 from the germline V gene are MNHEY and SVGAGI. Written as DNA, the CDR3 is TGTGCCAGCAGTCGCGGGACAGGGAATGGCTACACCTTC. Protein sequence: CASSRGTGNGYTF.

The chain joins TRBV5-6 to TRBJ2-3; D ambiguous. Between the trimmed V and J ends, which lost 3 bases and 1 base, there was a span of 18 bases. The CDR3 runs 17 residues. Germline V lookup: CDR1 SGHDT, CDR2 YYEEEE. CDR3 in DNA: TGTGCCAGCAGCTCTAGACTTTCTAGTTTCGGCACAGATACGCAGTATTTT. Residues: CASSSRLSSFGTDTQYF. Filled out from reference TRBV5-6 and TRBJ2-3, the complete variable domain reads DAGVTQSPTHLIKTRGQQVTLRCSPKSGHDTVSWYQQALGQGPQFIFQYYEEEERQRGNFPDRFSGHQFPNYSSELNVNALLLGDSALYLCASSSRLSSFGTDTQYFGPGTRLTVL.

The chain links TRBV5-6 to TRBJ1-6; D is perhaps TRBD1 (5 bases). Per the germline V gene, CDR1 is SGHDT and CDR2 is YYEEEE. The germline V and J ends were trimmed by 0 bases and 4 bases, with 14 bases remaining between them. The length of the CDR3 is 17 residues. CDR3 DNA: TGTGCCAGCAGCTTGGGAAGTGGGGGAGGATATAATTCACCCCTCCACTTT. Translated, it gives CASSLGSGGGYNSPLHF.